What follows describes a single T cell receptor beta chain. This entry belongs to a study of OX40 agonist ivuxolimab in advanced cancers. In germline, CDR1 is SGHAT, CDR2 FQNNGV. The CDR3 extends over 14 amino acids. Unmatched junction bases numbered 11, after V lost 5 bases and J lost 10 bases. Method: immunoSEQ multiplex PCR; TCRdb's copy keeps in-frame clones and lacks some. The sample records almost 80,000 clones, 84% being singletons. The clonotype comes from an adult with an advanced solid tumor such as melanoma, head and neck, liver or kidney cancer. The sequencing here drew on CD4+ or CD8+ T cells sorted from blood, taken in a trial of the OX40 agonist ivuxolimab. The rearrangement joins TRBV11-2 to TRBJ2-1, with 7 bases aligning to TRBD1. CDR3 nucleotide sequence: TGTGCCAGCAGCCCTGACAGGGTGTCTGTCGAGCAGTTCTTC. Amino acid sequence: CASSPDRVSVEQFF. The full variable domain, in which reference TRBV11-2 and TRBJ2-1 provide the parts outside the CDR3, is EAGVAQSPRYKIIEKRQSVAFWCNPISGHATLYWYQQILGQGPKLLIQFQNNGVVDDSQLPKDRFSAERLKGVDSTLKIQPAKLEDSAVYLCASSPDRVSVEQFFGPGTRLTVL.